The next 3 T cell receptor beta chains were all read from a single sample in a study of blood T cells in healthy people across ages. Primers used in a second PCR of roughly 6 to 12 cycles were a sample-barcoded 5' primer and a J-beta primer mix. TCRdb re-derived calls from the 5' RACE reads in MiXCR, one entry per CDR3 protein. The table shows 800,000 to 1,300,000 distinct CDR3 sequences, with approximately 26% occurring only once. Another study also made use of these data, one on T cells of mothers and their children.

Material for sequencing was blood. These receptors originate from a girl aged 2-10 years in good health.

This clonotype was counted a few times. The rearrangement joins TRBV7-8 to TRBJ2-1; TRBD2 agrees at 7 bases. V lost 6 bases, J lost 4 bases, and 18 bases stayed unmatched. The CDR3 length is 18 residues. CDR1 and CDR2 from the germline V gene are SGHVS and FQNEAQ. DNA of the CDR3: TGTGCCAGCAGTTTTCGAACTGCTCTAGCGGATAAATACAATGAGCAGTTCTTC. Its protein is CASSFRTALADKYNEQFF.

This clonotype was picked up many times. The rearrangement uses TRBV18 and TRBJ2-7, with 9 bases fitting TRBD1. Germline V gives CDR1 KGHSH, CDR2 LQKENI. Trimming cost V 8 bases and J 4 bases; bases outside gene matches: 9. This CDR3 spans 14 amino acids. CDR3 amino acids: CASSPGQGLYEQYF. CDR3 DNA sequence: TGTGCCAGCAGCCCGGGACAGGGCCTGTACGAGCAGTACTTC. The full variable domain, completed using reference TRBV18 and TRBJ2-7, is NAGVMQNPRHLVRRRGQEARLRCSPMKGHSHVYWYRQLPEEGLKFMVYLQKENIIDESGMPKERFSAEFPKEGPSILRIQQVVRGDSAAYFCASSPGQGLYEQYFGPGTRLTVT.

This clonotype showed up many times. The chain joins TRBV7-3 to TRBJ2-7; 11 nucleotides agree with TRBD2. V lost 4 bases, J lost 3 bases, and 2 bases stayed unmatched. The CDR3 covers 14 residues. Germline V CDR1 and CDR2: SGHTA, FQGTGA. The chain's CDR3 is CASSSSGRSYEQYF. For the CDR3, the DNA is TGTGCCAGCAGCTCTAGCGGGAGGAGCTACGAGCAGTACTTC.